Listed here are 17 T cell receptor beta chains from one sample, sequenced in a study of shared clonotypes between healthy human individuals. Clones were read by immunoSEQ multiplex PCR, and TCRdb kept only the in-frame ones, dropping some. The data contain a few million clones, around 95% of them singletons. The sequenced sample was naive CD4+ T cells sorted from blood. The subset: CD45RA+ positively selected. Every receptor here comes from a man aged 18 to 30 in good health.

CDR3 protein: CASSPTYEQYF. In DNA, the CDR3 is TGTGCCAGCAGCCCTACGTACGAGCAGTACTTC. The V call is TRBV6-6, the J call TRBJ2-7; D gene unclear. Trimming pared 6 bases from V and 4 bases from J, leaving 7 bases between. The V gene's germline CDR1 is MNHNY and CDR2 SVGAGI (reference sequence). CDR3 length equals 11 residues.

The chain joins TRBV7-2 to TRBJ2-1; 8 bases map to TRBD2. This CDR3 has 18 residues. Trimming removed 2 bases from V and 4 bases from J; junction bases left unmatched: 13. Germline loops: CDR1 SGHTA, CDR2 FQGNSA. The CDR3 protein is CASSLTFLAGRDYNEQFF. As DNA, the CDR3 is TGTGCCAGCAGCTTAACTTTTTTAGCGGGACGAGATTACAATGAGCAGTTCTTC.

The chain is built from TRBV7-9 and TRBJ2-4; maybe TRBD1 (5 bases). Germline V gene sequence: CDR1 SEHNR, CDR2 FQNEAQ (reference sequence). The length of the CDR3 is 14 residues. Trimming stripped 4 bases from V and 5 bases from J, with 12 bases between. This chain's CDR3 is CASSSGHLENIQYF. The CDR3 DNA reads as TGTGCCAGCAGCTCTGGACACCTCGAAAACATTCAGTACTTC.

J is TRBJ1-4 and V is TRBV9, with D uncertain. The CDR3 has 15 amino acids. V shed 4 bases and J shed 0 bases, with 10 bases lying between them. The germline CDR1 and CDR2 sequences are SGDLS and YYNGEE. This chain's CDR3 is CASSPNPSTNEKLFF. The CDR3 coding sequence is TGTGCCAGCAGCCCTAATCCCTCAACTAATGAAAAACTGTTTTTT.

The rearrangement links TRBV5-1 to TRBJ1-2, with D possibly being TRBD1 (5 bases). The germline V gene has CDR1 SGHRS and CDR2 YFSETQ. V dropped 4 bases and J dropped 5 bases, with 27 bases sitting between them. The CDR3 extends over 18 amino acids. CDR3 loop: CASSQDILLGNLRYGYTF. The DNA of the CDR3 is TGCGCCAGCAGCCAGGACATTCTCTTGGGGAATCTTCGGTATGGCTACACCTTC.

For this clone: Germline and junction disagree at one end, which may indicate a read error. J is TRBJ2-3 and V is TRBV9; D uncertain. CDR3 length: 15 residues. Germline CDR1 and CDR2: SGDLS and YYNGEE. This chain's CDR3 is CASSVDTHPTYTQYF. CDR3 nucleotides: TGTGCCAGCAGCGTAGACACCCACCCCACATATACGCAGTATTTT. The full variable domain, completed using reference TRBV9 and TRBJ2-3, is DSGVTQTPKHLITATGQRVTLRCSPRSGDLSVYWYQQSLDQGLQFLIQYYNGEERAKGNILERFSAQQFPDLHSELNLSSLELGDSALYFCASSVDTHPTYTQYFGPGTRLTVL.

In regard to this clone: Other DNA sequences in this specimen translate into the identical CDR3. The V and J genes are TRBV5-4 and TRBJ2-7; 8 bases are a match to TRBD1. The germline CDR1 and CDR2 sequences are SGHNT and YYREEE (reference sequence). The CDR3 consists of 13 residues. Trimming cost V 4 bases and J 3 bases; bases outside gene matches: 3. CDR3 protein: CASSRDRGYEQYF. The CDR3, as DNA: TGTGCCAGCAGCCGCGACAGGGGCTACGAGCAGTACTTC.

The count of this clone is one. The CDR3 nucleotides read TGTGCCAGCAGGATACAAGGCCCTAGCAATCAGCCCCAGCATTTT. This translates into CASRIQGPSNQPQHF. The chain couples TRBV28 to TRBJ1-5; D unclear. V was trimmed by 6 bases and J by 0 bases, leaving 12 bases between them. The CDR3 is made up of 15 amino acids. Germline CDR1 is MDHEN and CDR2 is SYDVKM.

The chain uses TRBV5-1 and TRBJ2-5, with TRBD1 matching 7 bases. CDR3 length equals 15 residues. The V gene end was trimmed by 0 bases and the J gene end by 5 bases; junction bases not matched to a gene: 7. The germline V gene encodes CDR1 SGHRS and CDR2 YFSETQ. CDR3: CASSLGDRDFETQYF. Written as DNA, the CDR3 is TGCGCCAGCAGCTTGGGCGACAGGGATTTCGAGACCCAGTACTTC.

The J gene is TRBJ2-1, the V gene TRBV18, with D hard to call. Germline-derived CDR1 and CDR2 are KGHSH and LQKENI. This CDR3 has 12 amino acids. The V end lost 3 bases, the J end lost 7 bases, and 7 bases lay between the germline ends. The CDR3 sequence is CASSPASNEQFF. As DNA, the CDR3 is TGTGCCAGCTCACCTGCCTCGAATGAGCAGTTCTTC.

The chain carries TRBV19 and TRBJ2-7; TRBD1 or TRBD2 may be the D gene (5 bases each). CDR1 is LNHDA and CDR2 is SQIVND in the germline V gene (reference sequence). The CDR3 runs to 14 residues. V lost 4 bases and J 10 bases, leaving 20 bases between the germline ends. CDR3 sequence: CASSTPGTSREQYF. In nucleotides, the CDR3 is TGTGCCAGTAGTACCCCCGGGACCAGTCGGGAACAGTACTTC.

The rearrangement uses TRBV2 and TRBJ1-5; D unclear. Germline CDR1 reads SNHLY; CDR2 reads FYNNEI. This CDR3 is built from 14 residues. The V end was cut by 6 bases, the J end by 0 bases, with 9 bases between. CDR3 coding DNA: TGTGCCAGCAGCCGAGGAGTTAGCAATCAGCCCCAGCATTTT. This translates into CASSRGVSNQPQHF.

V gene TRBV6-1 combines with J gene TRBJ2-2; 9 bases fit TRBD2. In germline, CDR1 is MNHNS, CDR2 SASEGT. Trimming took 6 bases from V and 2 from J; bases not matched to a gene: 4. This CDR3 contains 15 residues. CDR3 region: CASRVAGANTGELFF. The CDR3 nucleotides are TGTGCCAGCAGGGTAGCGGGGGCCAACACCGGGGAGCTGTTTTTT.

This chain links TRBV7-9 with TRBJ2-7; the match to TRBD1 covers 9 bases. The CDR3 is 14 residues long. Trimming at V came to 5 bases and at J to 5 bases, leaving 7 bases not matched to a gene. Germline CDR1 reads SEHNR; CDR2 reads FQNEAQ (reference sequence). CDR3 region: CASSPQRTGDEQYF. In nucleotides, the CDR3 is TGTGCCAGCAGCCCCCAGAGGACAGGGGACGAGCAGTACTTC.

The chain combines TRBV6-1 with TRBJ1-5, with D perhaps matching TRBD1 (5 bases). The CDR3 has 16 residues. Germline lookup yields CDR1 MNHNS and CDR2 SASEGT. V dropped 4 bases and J dropped 1 base, with 14 bases sitting between them. The CDR3, as DNA: TGTGCCAGCAGTGCATTTCAGGGTACGAGCAATCAGCCCCAGCATTTT. This translates into CASSAFQGTSNQPQHF.

V usage is TRBV6-6 and J usage is TRBJ1-5; D unresolved. Trimming shortened V by 2 bases and J by 1 base, and 3 bases separated the two germline ends. Germline CDR1 MNHNY, CDR2 SVGAGI (reference sequence). The CDR3 contains 13 residues. The CDR3 nucleotides are TGTGCCAGCAGTTACATGAGCAATCAGCCCCAGCATTTT. This sequence encodes CASSYMSNQPQHF.

The V call is TRBV5-6, the J call TRBJ2-1; TRBD2 is a possible D gene (5 bases). Trimming took off 2 bases at V and 0 bases at J, with 15 bases between the two ends. Germline V lookup: CDR1 SGHDT, CDR2 YYEEEE. The CDR3 consists of 17 residues. CDR3 amino acids: CASSLLERRSSYNEQFF. The CDR3 nucleotides are TGTGCCAGCAGCTTACTGGAGCGGAGGAGCTCCTACAATGAGCAGTTCTTC.